This TCR beta chain was found in a study of patients and donors after allogeneic stem cell transplantation. MiXCR, applied by TCRdb to the RT-PCR reads, yields one record per CDR3 protein. Of 390,000 or so distinct CDR3 sequences listed, about a sixth were seen once; the top ten hold over 6%. The table lists this clonotype with a few counts. Deletions cut 2 bases from V and 1 base from J, with 12 bases between. Germline-derived CDR1 and CDR2 are MNHEY and SVGEGT. The CDR3 is 16 residues long. The J gene is TRBJ2-1, the V gene TRBV6-2 or TRBV6-3; the D gene is possibly TRBD2 (7 bases). The sample taken for sequencing was blood, either unsorted or a sorted T cell fraction (not recorded which). This clonotype was obtained from a human donor who was either an allogeneic HSCT recipient or a stem cell or donor lymphocyte infusion donor (not recorded which). It is not recorded whose cells these are; they may come from a transplant donor. CDR3 in DNA: TGTGCCAGCAGTTACCGCGCGGGGGCGTCCTACAATGAGCAGTTCTTC. This translates into CASSYRAGASYNEQFF.